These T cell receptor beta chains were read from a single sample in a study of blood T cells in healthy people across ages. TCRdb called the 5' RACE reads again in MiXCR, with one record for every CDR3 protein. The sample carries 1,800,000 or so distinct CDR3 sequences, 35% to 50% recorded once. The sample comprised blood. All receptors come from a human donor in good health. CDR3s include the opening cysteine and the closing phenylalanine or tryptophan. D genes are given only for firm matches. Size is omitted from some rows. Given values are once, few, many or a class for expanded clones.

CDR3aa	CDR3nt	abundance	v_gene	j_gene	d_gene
CASSPGGRGLFRDTEAFF	TGTGCCAGCAGTCCCGGGGGGCGCGGGTTGTTTCGGGACACTGAAGCTTTCTTT	.	TRBV12-3/TRBV12-4	TRBJ1-1	.
CSVISVAYEQYF	TGCAGCGTTATAAGCGTCGCCTACGAGCAGTACTTC	few	TRBV29-1	TRBJ2-7	.
CASSQDSAQRGYTDTQYF	TGCGCCAGCAGCCAAGATTCTGCCCAGCGGGGGTATACAGATACGCAGTATTTT	.	TRBV4-3	TRBJ2-3	TRBD2
CASSQATTGANQPQHF	TGCGCCAGCAGCCAAGCGACGACAGGGGCCAATCAGCCCCAGCATTTT	.	TRBV4-1	TRBJ1-5	TRBD1
CATSDYDRPYEQYF	TGTGCCACCAGTGACTACGACAGACCCTACGAGCAGTACTTC	few	TRBV24-1	TRBJ2-7	.
CASSPQGEARYTQYF	TGTGCCAGCTCACCACAAGGTGAGGCGCGATATACGCAGTATTTT	few	TRBV18	TRBJ2-3	.
CASSLPTGGGNIQYF	TGTGCCAGCAGCTTACCTACAGGGGGCGGGAACATTCAGTACTTC	few	TRBV7-2	TRBJ2-4	TRBD1
CASSLADPGAGANVLTF	TGCGCCAGCAGCTTGGCCGACCCAGGGGCTGGGGCCAACGTCCTGACTTTC	few	TRBV5-1	TRBJ2-6	.
CASSQEWTQETQYF	TGTGCCAGCAGCCAAGAGTGGACCCAAGAGACCCAGTACTTC	.	TRBV3-1	TRBJ2-5	.
CASSYAYRHAGTEAFF	TGTGCCAGCAGTTACGCGTACCGGCATGCGGGCACTGAAGCTTTCTTT	few	TRBV6-5	TRBJ1-1	.
CASSEQVSSYNEQFF	TGTGCCAGCAGCGAACAGGTTAGCTCCTACAATGAGCAGTTCTTC	.	TRBV7-7	TRBJ2-1	.
CASSPREENTIYF	TGTGCCAGCAGCCCTAGGGAGGAAAACACCATATATTTT	.	TRBV7-2	TRBJ1-3	.
CASSQKESYEQYF	TGCGCCAGCAGCCAAAAGGAGAGCTACGAGCAGTACTTC	.	TRBV4-1	TRBJ2-7	.
CATSEPGQRTCNEQFF	TGTGCCACCAGTGAGCCGGGACAGAGGACATGCAATGAGCAGTTCTTC	.	TRBV24-1	TRBJ2-1	TRBD1
CASSLSPGILNDEQFF	TGTGCCAGCAGCTTATCCCCTGGGATATTGAACGATGAGCAGTTCTTC	.	TRBV11-2	TRBJ2-1	.
CASSLTGNIQYF	TGTGCCAGCAGCCTGACAGGGAACATTCAGTACTTC	.	TRBV11-2	TRBJ2-4	TRBD1
CASSPDGGQGTQYF	TGTGCCAGCTCACCGGACGGAGGCCAAGGGACCCAGTACTTC	.	TRBV18	TRBJ2-5	.
CASSLVPTGGETQYF	TGCGCCAGCAGCTTGGTACCGACGGGGGGAGAGACCCAGTACTTC	.	TRBV5-1	TRBJ2-5	TRBD2
CSARGAGNEQFF	TGCAGTGCTAGAGGGGCAGGCAATGAGCAGTTCTTC	.	TRBV20-1	TRBJ2-1	.
CASSLRTSGLTDTQYF	TGTGCCAGCAGCTTAAGGACTAGCGGGTTAACAGATACGCAGTATTTT	.	TRBV7-2	TRBJ2-3	TRBD2
CASSYTSGDSYEQYF	TGTGCCAGCAGTTATACTAGCGGAGACTCCTACGAGCAGTACTTC	once	TRBV7-9	TRBJ2-7	TRBD2
CSARDPLSSYEQYF	TGCAGTGCTAGAGACCCGCTAAGCTCCTACGAGCAGTACTTC	.	TRBV20-1	TRBJ2-7	.
CSARRDSISNQPQHF	TGCAGTGCTAGACGGGACAGCATTTCTAATCAGCCCCAGCATTTT	.	TRBV20-1	TRBJ1-5	TRBD1
CAISDRAAYGYTF	TGTGCCATCAGTGATCGTGCCGCCTATGGCTACACCTTC	.	TRBV10-3	TRBJ1-2	.
CASSSTGGTNSPLHF	TGTGCCAGCAGTTCAACGGGCGGGACCAATTCACCCCTCCACTTT	.	TRBV12-3/TRBV12-4	TRBJ1-6	.
CSASRADTQYF	TGCAGTGCTAGTCGAGCGGATACGCAGTATTTT	many	TRBV20-1	TRBJ2-3	.
CSARGRAGRSSYEQYF	TGCAGTGCCCGAGGACGAGCGGGGAGGAGCTCCTACGAGCAGTACTTC	.	TRBV20-1	TRBJ2-7	TRBD2
CATSDRTGVSYNEQFF	TGTGCCACCAGTGATCGGACAGGGGTATCCTACAATGAGCAGTTCTTC	.	TRBV24-1	TRBJ2-1	TRBD1
CASSRGPGETQYF	TGTGCCAGCAGTCGGGGGCCGGGGGAGACCCAGTACTTC	many	TRBV7-2	TRBJ2-5	.
CASTPTGVGTEAFF	TGTGCCAGCACCCCCACGGGGGTTGGCACTGAAGCTTTCTTT	few	TRBV6-5	TRBJ1-1	.
CASRRDRNRYEQYF	TGTGCCAGCCGCCGGGACAGGAACCGCTACGAGCAGTACTTC	.	TRBV6-2/TRBV6-3	TRBJ2-7	TRBD1
CASSLFFGQVFF	TGTGCCAGCAGTTTATTTTTTGGACAGGTGTTTTTT	few	TRBV28	TRBJ1-4	TRBD1